A selection of T cell receptor beta chains follows, all from one sample in a study of Graves' ophthalmopathy and Graves' hyperthyroidism. A single record per CDR3 protein comes from TCRdb applying MiXCR to the multiplex PCR reads. The table lists approximately 380,000 distinct CDR3 sequences, around 20% of them singletons. The specimen sequenced was peripheral blood. The receptors here all came from a woman between 18 and 30 years old with stable Graves' hyperthyroidism. Both conserved end residues are part of each CDR3. D genes are given only for firm matches. Size is omitted from some rows. Given values are once, few, many or a class for expanded clones.

TRBV18,NA,TRBJ1-1,many,CASSSGRTTEAFF,TGTGCCAGCTCCAGCGGACGGACAACTGAAGCTTTCTTT
TRBV24-1,TRBD1,TRBJ1-2,many,CATSDSRGLGYTF,TGTGCCACCAGTGACTCCAGGGGGCTCGGCTACACCTTC
TRBV6-5,TRBD1,TRBJ1-5,many,CASSYSQGGNQPQHF,TGTGCCAGCAGTTACTCACAGGGGGGCAATCAGCCCCAGCATTTT
TRBV7-9,NA,TRBJ2-5,many,CASSLDIRKETQYF,TGTGCCAGCAGCTTAGACATTCGGAAGGAGACCCAGTACTTC
TRBV6-5,NA,TRBJ1-1,NA,CASITRWGLNTEAFF,TGTGCCAGCATTACAAGGTGGGGCTTGAACACTGAAGCTTTCTTT
TRBV15,NA,TRBJ2-4,NA,CATSRDVGGSLAKNIQYF,TGTGCCACCAGCAGAGATGTAGGCGGGTCACTAGCCAAAAACATTCAGTACTTC
TRBV6-2/TRBV6-3,NA,TRBJ2-2,many,CASSNQQSAGELFF,TGTGCCAGCAGCAACCAACAGTCGGCCGGGGAGCTGTTTTTT
TRBV12-3/TRBV12-4,NA,TRBJ2-7,NA,CASSLQGLEPFNEQYF,TGTGCCAGCAGTTTACAGGGTCTCGAACCTTTTAACGAGCAGTACTTC
TRBV5-6,TRBD1,TRBJ2-7,many,CASSQPGGGYEQYF,TGTGCCAGCAGCCAACCAGGGGGTGGCTACGAGCAGTACTTC
TRBV19,TRBD1,TRBJ1-5,many,CASSAGQPYSNQPQHF,TGTGCCAGTAGTGCGGGACAGCCTTATAGCAATCAGCCCCAGCATTTT
TRBV6-4,TRBD2,TRBJ2-2,many,CASSLNPGLAANTGELFF,TGTGCCAGCAGTCTCAACCCGGGACTAGCCGCGAACACCGGGGAGCTGTTTTTT
TRBV12-3/TRBV12-4,NA,TRBJ1-1,once,CASSGGMGNTEAFF,TGTGCCAGCAGTGGGGGTATGGGGAACACTGAAGCTTTCTTT
TRBV6-5,TRBD1,TRBJ1-6,many,CASNRRQGAFYNSPLHF,TGTGCCAGCAACCGGCGACAGGGGGCGTTCTATAATTCACCCCTCCACTTT
TRBV7-8,NA,TRBJ2-7,many,CASSSNRARSGEQYF,TGTGCCAGCAGCTCGAACAGGGCGAGGAGCGGCGAGCAGTACTTC
TRBV7-9,TRBD1,TRBJ1-5,NA,CASSLRAGGKPQHF,TGTGCCAGCAGCTTACGGGCAGGGGGCAAGCCCCAGCATTTT
TRBV7-8,TRBD1,TRBJ2-5,NA,CASSQTRTGWGQETQYF,TGTGCCAGCAGCCAAACCAGGACAGGGTGGGGTCAGGAGACCCAGTACTTC